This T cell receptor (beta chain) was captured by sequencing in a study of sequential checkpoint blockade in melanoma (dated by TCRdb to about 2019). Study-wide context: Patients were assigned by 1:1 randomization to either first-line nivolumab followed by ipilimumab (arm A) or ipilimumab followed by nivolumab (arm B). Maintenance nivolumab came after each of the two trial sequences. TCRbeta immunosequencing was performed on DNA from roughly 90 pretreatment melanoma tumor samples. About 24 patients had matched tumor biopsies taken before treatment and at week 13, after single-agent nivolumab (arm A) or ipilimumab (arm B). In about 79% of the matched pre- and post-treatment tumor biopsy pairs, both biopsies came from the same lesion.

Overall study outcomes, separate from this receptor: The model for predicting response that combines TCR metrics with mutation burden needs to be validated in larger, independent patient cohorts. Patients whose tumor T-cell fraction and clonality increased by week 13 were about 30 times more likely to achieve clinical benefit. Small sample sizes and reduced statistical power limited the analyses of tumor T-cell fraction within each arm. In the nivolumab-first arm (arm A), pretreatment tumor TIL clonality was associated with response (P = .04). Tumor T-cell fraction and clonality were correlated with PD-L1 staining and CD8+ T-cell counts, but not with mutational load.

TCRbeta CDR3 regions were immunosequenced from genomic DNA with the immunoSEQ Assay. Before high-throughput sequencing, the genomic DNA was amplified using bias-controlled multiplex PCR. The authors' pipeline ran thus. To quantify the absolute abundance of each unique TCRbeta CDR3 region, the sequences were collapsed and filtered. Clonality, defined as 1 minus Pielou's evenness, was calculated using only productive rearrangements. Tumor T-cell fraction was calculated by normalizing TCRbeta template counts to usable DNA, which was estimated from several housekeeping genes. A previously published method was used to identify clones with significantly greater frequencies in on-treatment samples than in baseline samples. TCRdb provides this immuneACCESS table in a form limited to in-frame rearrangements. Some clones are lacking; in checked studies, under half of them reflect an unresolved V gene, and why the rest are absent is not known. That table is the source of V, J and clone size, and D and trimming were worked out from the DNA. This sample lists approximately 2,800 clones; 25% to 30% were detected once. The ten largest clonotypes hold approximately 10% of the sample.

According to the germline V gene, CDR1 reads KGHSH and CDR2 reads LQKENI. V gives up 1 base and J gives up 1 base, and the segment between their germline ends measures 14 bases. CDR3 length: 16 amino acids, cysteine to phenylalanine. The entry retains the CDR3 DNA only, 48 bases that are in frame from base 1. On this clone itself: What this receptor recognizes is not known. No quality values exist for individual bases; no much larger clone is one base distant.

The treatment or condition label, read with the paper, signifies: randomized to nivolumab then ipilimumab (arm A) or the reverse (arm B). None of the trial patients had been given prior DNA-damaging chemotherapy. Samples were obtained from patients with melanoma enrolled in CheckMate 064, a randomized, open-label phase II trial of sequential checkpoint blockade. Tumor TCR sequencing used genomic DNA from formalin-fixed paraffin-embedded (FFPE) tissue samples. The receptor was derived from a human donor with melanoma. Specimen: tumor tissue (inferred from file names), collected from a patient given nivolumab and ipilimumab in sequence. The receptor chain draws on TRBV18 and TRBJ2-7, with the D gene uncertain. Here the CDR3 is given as CASSPRSPHTSYEQYF. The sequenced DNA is TGTGCCAGCTCACCACGGTCCCCGCATACTTCCTACGAGCAGTACTTC.